The 20 T cell receptor beta chains given below trace back to one sample, sequenced in a study of cytomegalovirus exposure and HLA in healthy donors. The primer mix had 60 Vbeta and 13 Jbeta primers. Profiled with immunoSEQ multiplex PCR; TCRdb holds only in-frame clones, not every one. The sample carries about 120,000 clones, 70% to 80% recorded once. The sequencing input was PBMCs. The receptors were sampled from a woman aged 40-49 years in good health and CMV-seropositive.

V is TRBV7-9 and J is TRBJ1-1; D gene uncertain. This CDR3 is built from 10 residues. Trimming left V 6 bases short and J 5 bases short, with 4 bases between. The germline V gene has CDR1 SEHNR and CDR2 FQNEAQ (reference sequence). CDR3 coding DNA: TGTGCCAGCAGGAGGACTGAAGCTTTCTTT. As protein: CASRRTEAFF.

The sample holds a few counts of this clone. This chain connects TRBV7-9 to TRBJ1-5; tentative D call: TRBD1 (6 bases). The CDR3 covers 13 residues. V was trimmed by 5 bases and J by 5 bases, leaving 10 bases between them. Germline CDR1 and CDR2: SEHNR and FQNEAQ (reference sequence). CDR3 region: CASSIRGDQPQHF. The DNA of the CDR3 is TGTGCCAGCAGCATCAGGGGAGATCAGCCCCAGCATTTT.

This clone was seen only once. The chain combines TRBV5-1 with TRBJ1-3; 7 nucleotides line up with TRBD1. Germline CDR1 SGHRS, CDR2 YFSETQ. The V gene end was trimmed by 4 bases and the J gene end by 1 base; junction bases not matched to a gene: 5. The CDR3 consists of 15 residues. The CDR3 sequence is CASSPTGLSGNTIYF. Here the CDR3 DNA reads TGCGCCAGCAGCCCGACAGGGTTATCTGGAAACACCATATATTTT.

The chain recombines TRBV5-1 with TRBJ2-7, with D possibly matching TRBD2 (5 bases). Germline V gives CDR1 SGHRS, CDR2 YFSETQ. This CDR3 is built from 14 residues. The V gene lost 4 bases and the J gene lost 3 bases, with 14 bases spanning the gap. The CDR3 loop reads CASSNTRADYEQYF. In DNA form, the CDR3 reads TGCGCCAGCAGCAATACTAGAGCGGACTACGAGCAGTACTTC.

The chain couples TRBV7-9 to TRBJ1-2, with 9 bases aligning to TRBD1. Germline CDR1 SEHNR, CDR2 FQNEAQ (reference sequence). The V gene end was trimmed by 6 bases and the J gene end by 2 bases; junction bases not matched to a gene: 4. This CDR3 comprises 14 residues. The CDR3 nucleotides are TGTGCCAGCAGTATTACAGGGGGCAACTATGGCTACACCTTC. It translates to CASSITGGNYGYTF.

Concerning this clone itself: Sequence at one end of the junction differs from germline and may be a read error. V gene TRBV11-1 combines with J gene TRBJ2-7, with D unresolved. The germline V gene has CDR1 SGHAT and CDR2 FQDESV (reference sequence). The length of the CDR3 is 14 residues. The CDR3 nucleotides are TGTGCCAGCAGCTTAGCGCGACTCTCCGACGAGCAGTACTTC. The encoded protein is CASSLARLSDEQYF. Variable domain in full (rest from reference TRBV11-1 and TRBJ2-7): EAEVAQSPRYKITEKSQAVAFWCDPISGHATLYWYRQILGQGPELLVQFQDESVVDDSQLPKDRFSAERLKGVDSTLKIQPAELGDSAMYLCASSLARLSDEQYFGPGTRLTVT.

The chain is built from TRBV4-2 and TRBJ2-1; 10 positions agree with TRBD1. The germline CDR1 and CDR2 sequences are LGHNA and YNFKEQ. CDR3 length equals 16 residues. After removal of 1 base from V and 7 bases from J, the junction contained 7 bases not matched to a gene. CDR3 residues: CASSQVTGTGENEQFF. The CDR3 nucleotides are TGTGCCAGCAGCCAAGTAACCGGGACAGGGGAAAATGAGCAGTTCTTC.

The chain is built from TRBV5-6 and TRBJ1-6, with TRBD1 matching 9 bases. CDR3 length equals 14 residues. The germline CDR1 and CDR2 sequences are SGHDT and YYEEEE. V lost 1 base, J lost 9 bases, and 2 bases stayed unmatched. DNA for the CDR3: TGTGCCAGCAGCTTGACAGGGGGCGGTTCACCCCTCCACTTT. Amino acid sequence: CASSLTGGGSPLHF. Full variable domain (remainder filled in from reference TRBV5-6 and TRBJ1-6): DAGVTQSPTHLIKTRGQQVTLRCSPKSGHDTVSWYQQALGQGPQFIFQYYEEEERQRGNFPDRFSGHQFPNYSSELNVNALLLGDSALYLCASSLTGGGSPLHFGNGTRLTVT.

The J gene is TRBJ2-1, the V gene TRBV2; D not certain. This CDR3 spans 12 amino acids. V lost 2 bases and J 3 bases, leaving 2 bases between the germline ends. Germline assignment: CDR1 SNHLY and CDR2 FYNNEI. CDR3 coding DNA: TGTGCCAGCAGTGAATACTACAATGAGCAGTTCTTC. The encoded protein is CASSEYYNEQFF.

The rearrangement uses TRBV7-3 and TRBJ2-1; 9 bases map to TRBD2. Germline CDR1 is SGHTA and CDR2 is FQGTGA. CDR3 length: 13 residues. The V gene end was trimmed by 1 base and the J gene end by 10 bases; junction bases not matched to a gene: 2. The CDR3 DNA sequence: TGTGCCAGCAGCTTAAATAGCGGGGGCGAGCAGTTCTTC. This translates into CASSLNSGGEQFF.

The rearrangement uses TRBV2 and TRBJ2-7, with TRBD2 matching over 11 bases. Germline V lookup: CDR1 SNHLY, CDR2 FYNNEI. This CDR3 contains 20 residues. The V segment lost 4 bases and the J segment 0 bases; nucleotides outside the gene matches: 17. This chain's CDR3 is CASSVQSGTSGTRSSYEQYF. CDR3 in DNA: TGTGCCAGCAGTGTACAATCTGGGACTAGCGGCACCCGGAGCTCCTACGAGCAGTACTTC.

The rearrangement links TRBV30 to TRBJ1-5; D unresolved. CDR1 GTSNPN and CDR2 SVGIG come from the germline V gene (reference sequence). Trimming left V 0 bases short and J 4 bases short, with 7 bases between. The CDR3 contains 13 residues. The CDR3 bases are TGTGCCTGGAGTGTTAGCAGAAATCAGCCCCAGCATTTT. This translates into CAWSVSRNQPQHF.

The chain is built from TRBV6-1 and TRBJ2-3; 10 bases line up with TRBD2. The CDR3 is 19 amino acids. Trimming at V came to 1 base and at J to 4 bases, leaving 14 bases not matched to a gene. Germline CDR1 and CDR2: MNHNS and SASEGT. The CDR3 DNA follows: TGTGCCAGCAGTGAAGGGAGGTCTAGCGGGGGCCCAAGCCCAGATACGCAGTATTTT. Its protein is CASSEGRSSGGPSPDTQYF.

In this sample, this clone turned up a few times. This chain connects TRBV5-1 to TRBJ2-1; 9 bases fit TRBD2. Germline V lookup: CDR1 SGHRS, CDR2 YFSETQ. The CDR3 contains 17 residues. V dropped 4 bases and J dropped 4; count of bases not matched to a gene: 12. The CDR3 bases are TGCGCCAGCAGCCCCTTAACTGCGGGGGGGGCTTACAATGAGCAGTTCTTC. It encodes CASSPLTAGGAYNEQFF.

J is TRBJ2-7 and V is TRBV14, with unresolved D. V gave up 4 bases and J gave up 0 bases, with 10 bases separating them. Germline CDR1 is SGHDN and CDR2 is FVKESK. This CDR3 spans 14 amino acids. This CDR3 reads CASSLTTHSYEQYF. The CDR3 region has the DNA TGTGCCAGCAGCCTGACAACACACTCCTACGAGCAGTACTTC.

The chain recombines TRBV7-9 with TRBJ1-2; 7 nucleotides match TRBD1. J lost 5 bases, V lost 5 bases, and 2 bases had no gene match. From germline, CDR1 is SEHNR and CDR2 FQNEAQ (reference sequence). This CDR3 has 12 amino acids. CDR3 coding DNA: TGTGCCAGCAGCCTACAGGGGTATGGCTACACCTTC. Protein sequence: CASSLQGYGYTF.

The chain is built from TRBV19 and TRBJ2-1; D is possibly TRBD2 (6 bases). The germline V and J ends were trimmed by 8 bases and 9 bases, with 20 bases remaining between them. The length of the CDR3 is 14 residues. In germline, CDR1 is LNHDA, CDR2 SQIVND (reference sequence). CDR3 protein: CASSSSGSGTEQFF. In DNA, the CDR3 is TGTGCCAGTTCCTCCTCCGGGAGTGGAACTGAGCAGTTCTTC.

V is TRBV4-1 and J is TRBJ2-3; D possibly corresponds to TRBD1 (5 bases). The CDR3 contains 16 residues. The germline gives CDR1 MGHRA, CDR2 YSYEKL. V shed 1 base and J shed 0 bases, with 11 bases lying between them. The CDR3 DNA reads TGCGCCAGCAGCCAAGTGGGGCCGTCTAGCACAGATACGCAGTATTTT. Translating gives CASSQVGPSSTDTQYF.

V is TRBV7-6 and J is TRBJ2-4, with 7 nucleotides matching TRBD2. There are 14 residues in the CDR3. Germline CDR1 SGHVS, CDR2 FNYEAQ. V shed 1 base and J 5 bases; nucleotides not matched to a gene: 2. In DNA form, the CDR3 reads TGTGCCAGCAGCTTAGGTGCGGGAGAAAACATTCAGTACTTC. Translating it yields CASSLGAGENIQYF.

This clone ranks as medium-sized. The genes are TRBV25-1 and TRBJ1-6; maybe TRBD1 (6 bases). Between the trimmed V and J ends, which lost 3 bases and 19 bases, there was a span of 16 bases. This CDR3 region has 12 residues. CDR1 and CDR2 from the germline V gene are MGHDK and SYGVNS. CDR3 region: CASSEGQAHPHF. The CDR3 coding sequence is TGTGCCAGCAGTGAGGGACAAGCCCACCCTCACTTT. The variable domain in full, completed from reference TRBV25-1 and TRBJ1-6, reads EADIYQTPRYLVIGTGKKITLECSQTMGHDKMYWYQQDPGMELHLIHYSYGVNSTEKGDLSSESTVSRIRTEHFPLTLESARPSHTSQYLCASSEGQAHPHFGNGTRLTVT.